The entry below describes one T cell receptor (beta chain). This specimen belongs to a study of blood T cell repertoires in COVID-19. In the original processing: Reference gene primer amplification in the assay estimated nucleated cell counts. Assay: immunoSEQ multiplex PCR; the TCRdb copy retains only in-frame clones and omits some. D and trimming were read from the DNA, whereas the V and J calls and clone size are those reported in that table. This table holds approximately 280,000 clones, about 89% found once. This CDR3 is 15 amino acids long. Germline loops: CDR1 SNHLY, CDR2 FYNNEI. Unmatched junction bases numbered 7, after V lost 5 bases and J lost 6 bases.

This clonotype was sampled from a woman aged 55-75 years with acute or convalescent COVID-19. Sample: peripheral blood. This chain connects TRBV2 to TRBJ1-2; 12 bases line up with TRBD1. The CDR3 DNA sequence: TGTGCCAGCAGTCCGCGGGACAGGGGGCGCGATGGCTACACCTTC. Translated: CASSPRDRGRDGYTF.